This TCR beta chain comes out of a study of beta chain features in type 1 diabetes. The study, taken as a whole, reports: cDNA sequencing could over-represent cells with high TCR expression. Shorter TCRB CDR3s, moderately but significantly so, were found in Type 1 diabetes patients in all four CD4+ subsets. Patients with type 1 diabetes showed fewer VDJ junction insertions and more deletions.

This clone turned up a few times. Its antigen is as yet unknown. Sampling consisted of one heparinised blood draw per donor, averaging about 116 mL. The whole isolated RNA underwent reverse transcription, so sequencing captured expressed TCRB transcripts. The table came from immunoSEQ multiplex PCR; TCRdb's copy has only in-frame clones and leaves some out. The top ten clones hold 0.5% of a sample with about 160,000 clones, 6% to 9% of them seen once. V lost 9 bases to trimming and J lost 1 base, with 11 bases between them. The CDR3 covers 13 residues. In germline, CDR1 is MNHEY, CDR2 SVGAGI. This receptor was obtained from a young man with type 1 diabetes. Sequencing was performed on central memory CD4+ T cells from blood. This sequence joins TRBV6-5 and TRBJ2-3, with D perhaps TRBD2 (5 bases). The CDR3 here is CASLSGGTDTQYF. The CDR3 DNA reads TGTGCCAGTTTGAGCGGTGGCACAGATACGCAGTATTTT.